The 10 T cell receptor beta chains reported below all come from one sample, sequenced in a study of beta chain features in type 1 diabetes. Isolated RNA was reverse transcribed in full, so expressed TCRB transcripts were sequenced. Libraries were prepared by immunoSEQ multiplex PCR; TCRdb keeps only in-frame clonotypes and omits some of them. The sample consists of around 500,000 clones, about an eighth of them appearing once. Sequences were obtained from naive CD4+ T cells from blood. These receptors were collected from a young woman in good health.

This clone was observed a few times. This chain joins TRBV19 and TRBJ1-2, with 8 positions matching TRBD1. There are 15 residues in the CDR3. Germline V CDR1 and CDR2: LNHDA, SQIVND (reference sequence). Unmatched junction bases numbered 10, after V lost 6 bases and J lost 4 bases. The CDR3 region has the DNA TGTGCCAGTAGAGACGGGACAGGCCTATCCTATGGCTACACCTTC. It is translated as CASRDGTGLSYGYTF.

Written as DNA, the CDR3 is TGTGCCAGCAGTGGCCGACAGGGTTCTGGAAACACCATATATTTT. It translates to CASSGRQGSGNTIYF. The chain recombines TRBV25-1 with TRBJ1-3; 7 bases match TRBD1. Losses at the gene ends were 4 bases for V and 1 base for J; bases not matched to a gene: 4. Germline V gene lookup returns CDR1 MGHDK and CDR2 SYGVNS. The CDR3 is 15 residues long.

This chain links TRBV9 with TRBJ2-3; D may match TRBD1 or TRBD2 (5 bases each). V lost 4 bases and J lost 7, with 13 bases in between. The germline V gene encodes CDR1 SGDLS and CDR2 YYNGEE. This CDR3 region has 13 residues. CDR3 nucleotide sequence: TGTGCCAGCAGCCCGAGGGGAAGATATACGCAGTATTTT. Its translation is CASSPRGRYTQYF. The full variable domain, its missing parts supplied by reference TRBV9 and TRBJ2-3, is DSGVTQTPKHLITATGQRVTLRCSPRSGDLSVYWYQQSLDQGLQFLIQYYNGEERAKGNILERFSAQQFPDLHSELNLSSLELGDSALYFCASSPRGRYTQYFGPGTRLTVL.

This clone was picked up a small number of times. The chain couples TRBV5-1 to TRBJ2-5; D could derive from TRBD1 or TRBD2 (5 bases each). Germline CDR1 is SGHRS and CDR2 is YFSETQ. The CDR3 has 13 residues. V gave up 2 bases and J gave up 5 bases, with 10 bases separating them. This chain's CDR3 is CASSFGGPETQYF. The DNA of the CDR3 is TGCGCCAGCAGCTTTGGGGGTCCGGAGACCCAGTACTTC.

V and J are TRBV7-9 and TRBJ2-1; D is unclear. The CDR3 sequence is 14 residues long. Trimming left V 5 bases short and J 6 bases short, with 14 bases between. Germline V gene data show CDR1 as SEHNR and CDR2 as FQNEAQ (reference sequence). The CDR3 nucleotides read TGTGCCAGCAGCCTCCAAGGTCACGGCAATGAGCAGTTCTTC. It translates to CASSLQGHGNEQFF.

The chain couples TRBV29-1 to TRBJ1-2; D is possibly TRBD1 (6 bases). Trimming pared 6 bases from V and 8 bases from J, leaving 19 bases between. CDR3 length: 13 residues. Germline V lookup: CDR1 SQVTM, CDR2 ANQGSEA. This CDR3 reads CSVAYYRERGYTF. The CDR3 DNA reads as TGCAGCGTCGCCTATTACAGGGAACGCGGCTACACCTTC.

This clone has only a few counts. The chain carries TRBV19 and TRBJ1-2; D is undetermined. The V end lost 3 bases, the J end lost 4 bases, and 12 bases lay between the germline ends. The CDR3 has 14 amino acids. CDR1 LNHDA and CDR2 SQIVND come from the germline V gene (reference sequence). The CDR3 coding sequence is TGTGCCAGTAGTATCTATCTAGCGGCCTATGGCTACACCTTC. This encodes CASSIYLAAYGYTF.

The CDR3 protein is CAKKAGLATYNEQFF. The CDR3 bases are TGTGCCAAAAAAGCTGGCCTAGCGACATACAATGAGCAGTTCTTC. This chain links TRBV2 with TRBJ2-1; maybe TRBD2 (6 bases). This CDR3 is 15 amino acids long. Germline CDR1 and CDR2: SNHLY and FYNNEI. Trimming took 10 bases from V and 4 from J, leaving 20 bases between them.

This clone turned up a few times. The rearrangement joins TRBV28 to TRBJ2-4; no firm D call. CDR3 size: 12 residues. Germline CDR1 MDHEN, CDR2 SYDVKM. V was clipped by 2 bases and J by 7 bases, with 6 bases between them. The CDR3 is CASSLKSNIQYF. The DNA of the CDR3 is TGTGCCAGCAGTTTAAAAAGTAACATTCAGTACTTC.

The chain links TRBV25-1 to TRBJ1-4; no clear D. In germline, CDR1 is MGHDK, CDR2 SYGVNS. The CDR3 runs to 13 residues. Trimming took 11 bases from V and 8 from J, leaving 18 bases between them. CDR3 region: CAAATATGEKLFF. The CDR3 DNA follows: TGTGCCGCCGCCACAGCGACGGGCGAAAAACTGTTTTTT. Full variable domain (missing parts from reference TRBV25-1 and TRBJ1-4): EADIYQTPRYLVIGTGKKITLECSQTMGHDKMYWYQQDPGMELHLIHYSYGVNSTEKGDLSSESTVSRIRTEHFPLTLESARPSHTSQYLCAAATATGEKLFFGSGTQLSVL.